What follows is one T cell receptor (beta chain) and its context. Its antigen is undetermined. The CDR3 is 15 amino acids. Germline V gene data show CDR1 as MNHNS and CDR2 as SASEGT. V was clipped by 7 bases and J by 4 bases; unmatched bases: 10. The donors were healthy bone marrow donors. The sample originates from a study of cytomegalovirus exposure and HLA in healthy donors. Points from the study as a whole: While the bulk of TCR sequences proved rare, some public TCRs turned up in many donors.

The PCR employed 60 Vbeta primers together with 13 Jbeta primers. Using immunoSEQ multiplex PCR, the repertoire was profiled, and TCRdb retains in-frame clones only, with some absent. The table records 100,000 to 150,000 clones, 84% of them present only once. Sequencing input: PBMCs. The chain couples TRBV6-1 to TRBJ1-2; 9 nucleotides align to TRBD1. The sequence came from a man aged 45 to 65 in good health and CMV-seronegative. In nucleotides, the CDR3 is TGTGCCAGCACAAGACCGGGACAGGGCCTCTATGGCTACACCTTC. Amino acids: CASTRPGQGLYGYTF.